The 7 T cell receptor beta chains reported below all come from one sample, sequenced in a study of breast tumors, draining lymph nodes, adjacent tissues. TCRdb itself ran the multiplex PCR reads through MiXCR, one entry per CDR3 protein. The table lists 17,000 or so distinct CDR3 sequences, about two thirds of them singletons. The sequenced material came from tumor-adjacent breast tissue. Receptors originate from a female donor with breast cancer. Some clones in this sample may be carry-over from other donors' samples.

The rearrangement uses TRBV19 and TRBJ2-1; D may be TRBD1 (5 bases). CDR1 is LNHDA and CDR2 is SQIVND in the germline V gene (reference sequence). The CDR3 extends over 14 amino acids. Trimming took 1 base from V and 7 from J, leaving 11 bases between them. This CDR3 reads CASSIVTDTNEQFF. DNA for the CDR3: TGTGCCAGTAGTATAGTGACAGATACAAATGAGCAGTTCTTC.

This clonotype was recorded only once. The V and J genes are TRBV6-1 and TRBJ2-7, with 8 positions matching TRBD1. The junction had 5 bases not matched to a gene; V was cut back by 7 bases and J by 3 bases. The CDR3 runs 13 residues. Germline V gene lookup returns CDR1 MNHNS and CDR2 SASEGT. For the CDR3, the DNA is TGTGCCAGCACCCGGGACAGGAACTACGAGCAGTACTTC. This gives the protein CASTRDRNYEQYF.

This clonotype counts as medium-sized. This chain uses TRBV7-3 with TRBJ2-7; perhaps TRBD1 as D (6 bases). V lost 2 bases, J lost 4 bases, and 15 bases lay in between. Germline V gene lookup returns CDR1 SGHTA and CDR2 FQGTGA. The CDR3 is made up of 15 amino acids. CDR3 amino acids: CASSLGHTGSYEQYF. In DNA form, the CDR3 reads TGTGCCAGCAGCTTAGGGCATACAGGGTCGTACGAGCAGTACTTC.

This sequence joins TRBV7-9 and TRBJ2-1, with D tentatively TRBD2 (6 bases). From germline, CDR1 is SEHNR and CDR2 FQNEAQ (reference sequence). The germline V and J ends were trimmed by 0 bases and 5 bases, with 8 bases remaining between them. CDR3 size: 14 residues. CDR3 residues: CASSLARGNNEQFF. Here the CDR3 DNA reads TGTGCCAGCAGCTTAGCGCGGGGTAACAATGAGCAGTTCTTC.

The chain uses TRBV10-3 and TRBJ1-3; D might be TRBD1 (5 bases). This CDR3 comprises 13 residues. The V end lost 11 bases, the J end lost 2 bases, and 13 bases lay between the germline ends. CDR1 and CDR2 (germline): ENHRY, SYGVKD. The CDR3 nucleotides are TGTGCCGTACAGCTAGGGGCTGGAAACACCATATATTTT. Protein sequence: CAVQLGAGNTIYF.

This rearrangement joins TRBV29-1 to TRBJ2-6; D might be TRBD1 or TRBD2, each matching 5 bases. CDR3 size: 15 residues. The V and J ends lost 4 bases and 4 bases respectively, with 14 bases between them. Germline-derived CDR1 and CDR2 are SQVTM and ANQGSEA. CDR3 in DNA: TGCAGCGTTGCCGGGGCCTCTAGGGGGGCCAACGTCCTGACTTTC. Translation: CSVAGASRGANVLTF.

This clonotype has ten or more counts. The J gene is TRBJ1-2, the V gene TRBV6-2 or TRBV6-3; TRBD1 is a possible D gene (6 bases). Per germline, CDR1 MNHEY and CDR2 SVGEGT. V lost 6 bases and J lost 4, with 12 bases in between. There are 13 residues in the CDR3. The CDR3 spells CASRQGDGYGYTF. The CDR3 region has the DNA TGTGCCAGCAGACAGGGCGACGGCTATGGCTACACCTTC.